Listed below are T cell receptor beta chains from one sample, sequenced in a study of CXCR3-negative and CXCR3-positive naive CD8 T cells. After re-calling the 5' RACE reads, TCRdb lists one entry per CDR3 protein, DNA absent. The sample totals 28,000 or so distinct CDR3 sequences. Sequencing used naive CXCR3- CD8+ T cells from blood. All receptors come from a human donor in good health. Some clones in this sample may be carry-over from other donors' samples. CDR3s include the opening cysteine and the closing phenylalanine or tryptophan. Clone size, where shown, is once, few, many, or a class for clones that have expanded.

>TRBJ2-7|TRBV7-2|.
CASSLGVTPEQYF
>TRBJ1-4|TRBV15|.
CATAAGVNEKLFF
>TRBJ2-2|TRBV12-3/TRBV12-4|.
CASSLRPGKTGELFF
>TRBJ1-1|TRBV19|.
CASSSGLGLDTEAFF
>TRBJ2-3|TRBV13|.
CASSPSLSGGTDTQYF
>TRBJ1-5|TRBV5-6|.
CASSQGQGLQPQHF
>TRBJ1-1|TRBV7-6|medium-sized
CASSSGSEAFF
>TRBJ2-1|TRBV27|.
CASSSTSGGLYNEQFF
>TRBJ2-1|TRBV29-1|.
CSVEGQGSNEQFF
>TRBJ1-1|TRBV29-1|.
CSVGSPWEAFF
>TRBJ2-7|TRBV4-3|.
CASSQGQTYEQYF
>TRBJ2-1|TRBV29-1|.
CSVESGNEQFF
>TRBJ2-3|TRBV28|.
CASRPRLAGRRDTQYF
>TRBJ2-1|TRBV13|.
CASSPASNEQFF
>TRBJ2-1|TRBV13|.
CASSTISAGATYNEQFF
>TRBJ2-1|TRBV6-2/TRBV6-3|medium-sized
CASSGRDASGINEQFF